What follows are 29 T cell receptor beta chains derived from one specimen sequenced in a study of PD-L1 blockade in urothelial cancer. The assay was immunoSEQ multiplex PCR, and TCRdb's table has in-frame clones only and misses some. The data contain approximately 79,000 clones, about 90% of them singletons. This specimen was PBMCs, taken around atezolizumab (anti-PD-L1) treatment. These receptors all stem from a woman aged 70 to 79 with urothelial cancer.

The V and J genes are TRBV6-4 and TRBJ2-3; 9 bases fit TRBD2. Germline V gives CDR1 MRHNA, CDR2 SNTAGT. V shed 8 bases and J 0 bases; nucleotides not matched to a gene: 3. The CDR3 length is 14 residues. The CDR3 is CASRTSASTDTQYF. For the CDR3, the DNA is TGTGCCAGCCGGACTAGCGCCAGCACAGATACGCAGTATTTT.

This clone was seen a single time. CDR3 loop: CSGGTSGAADTQYF. CDR3 DNA: TGCAGCGGGGGGACTAGCGGAGCCGCCGATACGCAGTATTTT. V and J are TRBV29-1 and TRBJ2-3; 11 bases map to TRBD2. Unmatched junction bases numbered 9, after V lost 7 bases and J lost 6 bases. This CDR3 spans 14 amino acids. Germline assignment: CDR1 SQVTM and CDR2 ANQGSEA.

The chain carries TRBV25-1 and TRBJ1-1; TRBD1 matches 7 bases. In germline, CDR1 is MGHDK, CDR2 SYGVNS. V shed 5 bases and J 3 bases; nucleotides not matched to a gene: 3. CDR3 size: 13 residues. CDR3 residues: CASSRQGDTEAFF. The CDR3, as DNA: TGTGCCAGCAGTAGACAGGGTGACACTGAAGCTTTCTTT. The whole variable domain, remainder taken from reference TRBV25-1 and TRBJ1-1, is EADIYQTPRYLVIGTGKKITLECSQTMGHDKMYWYQQDPGMELHLIHYSYGVNSTEKGDLSSESTVSRIRTEHFPLTLESARPSHTSQYLCASSRQGDTEAFFGQGTRLTVV.

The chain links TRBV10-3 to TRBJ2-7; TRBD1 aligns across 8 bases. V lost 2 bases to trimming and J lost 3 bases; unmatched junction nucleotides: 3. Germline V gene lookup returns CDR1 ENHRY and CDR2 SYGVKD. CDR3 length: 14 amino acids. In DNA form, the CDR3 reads TGTGCCATCAGTGAGGGGACAGGTCTCTACGAGCAGTACTTC. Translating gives CAISEGTGLYEQYF.

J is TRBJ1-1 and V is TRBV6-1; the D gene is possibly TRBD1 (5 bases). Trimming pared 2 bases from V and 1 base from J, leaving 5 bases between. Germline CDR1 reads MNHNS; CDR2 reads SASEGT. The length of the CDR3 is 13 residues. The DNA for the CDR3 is TGTGCCAGCAGTGAAAGGGGGAACACTGAAGCTTTCTTT. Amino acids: CASSERGNTEAFF.

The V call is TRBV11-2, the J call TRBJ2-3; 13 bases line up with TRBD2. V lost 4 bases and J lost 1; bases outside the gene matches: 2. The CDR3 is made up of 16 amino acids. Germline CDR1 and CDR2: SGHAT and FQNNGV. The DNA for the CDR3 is TGTGCCAGCAGCTCAGGACTAGCGGGGGGCACAGATACGCAGTATTTT. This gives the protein CASSSGLAGGTDTQYF.

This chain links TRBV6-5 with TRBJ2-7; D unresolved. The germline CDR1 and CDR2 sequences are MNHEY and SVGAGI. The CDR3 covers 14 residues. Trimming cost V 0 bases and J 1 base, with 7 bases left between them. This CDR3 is CASSYSYYSYEQYF. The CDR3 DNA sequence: TGTGCCAGCAGTTACTCGTATTATTCCTACGAGCAGTACTTC.

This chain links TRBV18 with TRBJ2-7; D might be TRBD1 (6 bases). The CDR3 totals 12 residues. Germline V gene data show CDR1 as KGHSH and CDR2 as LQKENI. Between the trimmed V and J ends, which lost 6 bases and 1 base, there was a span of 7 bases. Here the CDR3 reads CASSTGSYEQYF. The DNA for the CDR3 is TGTGCCAGCTCGACAGGATCCTACGAGCAGTACTTC.

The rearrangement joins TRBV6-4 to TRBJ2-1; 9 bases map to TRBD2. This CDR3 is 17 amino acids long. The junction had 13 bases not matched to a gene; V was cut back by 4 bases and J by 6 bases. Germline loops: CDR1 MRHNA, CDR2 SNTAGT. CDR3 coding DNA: TGTGCCAGCAGTGCCCAGGGTAGCGGGAGTAAAGGCAATGAGCAGTTCTTC. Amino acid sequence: CASSAQGSGSKGNEQFF.

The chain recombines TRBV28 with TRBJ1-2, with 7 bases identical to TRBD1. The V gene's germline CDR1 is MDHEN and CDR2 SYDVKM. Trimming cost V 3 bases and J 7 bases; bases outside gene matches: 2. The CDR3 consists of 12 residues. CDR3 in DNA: TGTGCCAGCAGTTTCAGGGGGGTTGGCTACACCTTC. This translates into CASSFRGVGYTF.

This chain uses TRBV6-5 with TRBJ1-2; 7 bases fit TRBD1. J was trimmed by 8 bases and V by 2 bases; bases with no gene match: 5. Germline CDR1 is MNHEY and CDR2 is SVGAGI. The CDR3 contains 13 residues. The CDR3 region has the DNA TGTGCCAGCAGTTACCGCGACAGGGAAGGCTACACCTTC. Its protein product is CASSYRDREGYTF.

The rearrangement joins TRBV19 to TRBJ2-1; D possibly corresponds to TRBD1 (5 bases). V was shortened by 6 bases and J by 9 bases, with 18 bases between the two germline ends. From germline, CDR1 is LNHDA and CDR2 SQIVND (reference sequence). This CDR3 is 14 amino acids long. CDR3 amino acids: CASSSRPRVPEQFF. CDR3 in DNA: TGTGCCAGTAGCTCCCGGCCCAGGGTACCTGAGCAGTTCTTC.

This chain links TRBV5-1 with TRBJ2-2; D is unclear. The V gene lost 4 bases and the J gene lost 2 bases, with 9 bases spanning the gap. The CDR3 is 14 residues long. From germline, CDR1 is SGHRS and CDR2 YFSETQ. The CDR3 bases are TGCGCCAGCAGCATACAGACCAACACCGGGGAGCTGTTTTTT. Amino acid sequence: CASSIQTNTGELFF.

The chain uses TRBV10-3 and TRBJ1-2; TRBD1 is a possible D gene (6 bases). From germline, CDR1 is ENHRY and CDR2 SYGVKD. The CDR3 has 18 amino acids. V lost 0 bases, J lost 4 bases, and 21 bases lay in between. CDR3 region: CAISESTGKSGTTYGYTF. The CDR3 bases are TGTGCCATCAGTGAGTCGACAGGTAAATCCGGGACTACCTATGGCTACACCTTC.

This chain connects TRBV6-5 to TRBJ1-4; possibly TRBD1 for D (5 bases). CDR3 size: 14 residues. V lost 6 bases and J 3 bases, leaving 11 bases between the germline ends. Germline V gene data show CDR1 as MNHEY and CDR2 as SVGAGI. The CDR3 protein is CASSRQHSNEKLFF. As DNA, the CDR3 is TGTGCCAGCAGCCGACAGCACTCTAATGAAAAACTGTTTTTT.

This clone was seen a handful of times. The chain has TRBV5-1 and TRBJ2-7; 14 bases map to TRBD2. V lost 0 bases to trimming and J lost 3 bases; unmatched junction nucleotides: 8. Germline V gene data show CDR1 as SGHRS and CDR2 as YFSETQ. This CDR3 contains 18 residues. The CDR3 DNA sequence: TGCGCCAGCAGCTTGGCGGGACTAGCGGGAGAGTCCGACTACGAGCAGTACTTC. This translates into CASSLAGLAGESDYEQYF.

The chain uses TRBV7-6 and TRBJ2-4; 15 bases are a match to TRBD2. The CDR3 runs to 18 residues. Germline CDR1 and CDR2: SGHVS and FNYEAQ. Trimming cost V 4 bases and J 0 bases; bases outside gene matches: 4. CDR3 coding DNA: TGTGCCAGCAGCTCGGGACTAGCGGGAGGTTTAGCCAAAAACATTCAGTACTTC. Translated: CASSSGLAGGLAKNIQYF. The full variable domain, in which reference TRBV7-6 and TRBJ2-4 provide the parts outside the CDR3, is GAGVSQSPRYKVTKRGQDVALRCDPISGHVSLYWYRQALGQGPEFLTYFNYEAQQDKSGLPNDRFSAERPEGSISTLTIQRTEQRDSAMYRCASSSGLAGGLAKNIQYFGAGTRLSVL.

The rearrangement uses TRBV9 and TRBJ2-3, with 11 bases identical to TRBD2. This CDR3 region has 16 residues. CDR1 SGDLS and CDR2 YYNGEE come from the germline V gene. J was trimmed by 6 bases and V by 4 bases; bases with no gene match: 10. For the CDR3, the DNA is TGTGCCAGCAGCCTCCCGGTAGCGGGAGGGCCGGATACGCAGTATTTT. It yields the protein CASSLPVAGGPDTQYF.

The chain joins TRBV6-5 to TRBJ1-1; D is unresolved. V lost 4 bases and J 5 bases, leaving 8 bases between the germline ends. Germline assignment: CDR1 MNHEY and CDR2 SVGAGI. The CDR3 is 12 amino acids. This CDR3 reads CASSFAGTEAFF. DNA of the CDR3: TGTGCCAGCAGTTTTGCGGGGACTGAAGCTTTCTTT.

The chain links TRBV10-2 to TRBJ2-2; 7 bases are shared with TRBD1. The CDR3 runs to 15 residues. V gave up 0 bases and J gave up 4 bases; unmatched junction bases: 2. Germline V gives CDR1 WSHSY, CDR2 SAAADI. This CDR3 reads CASSESAGGTGELFF. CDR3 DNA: TGCGCCAGCAGTGAGTCGGCAGGGGGCACCGGGGAGCTGTTTTTT.

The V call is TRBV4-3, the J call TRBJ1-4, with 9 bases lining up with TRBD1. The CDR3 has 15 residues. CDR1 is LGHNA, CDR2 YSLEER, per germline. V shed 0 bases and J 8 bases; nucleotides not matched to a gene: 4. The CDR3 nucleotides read TGCGCCAGCAGCCAAGAGGACAGGGGTGGGGAAAAACTGTTTTTT. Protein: CASSQEDRGGEKLFF.

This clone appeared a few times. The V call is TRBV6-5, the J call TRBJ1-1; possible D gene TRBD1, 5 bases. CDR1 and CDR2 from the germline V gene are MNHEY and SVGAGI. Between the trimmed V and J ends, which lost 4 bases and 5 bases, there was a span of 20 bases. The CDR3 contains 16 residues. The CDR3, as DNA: TGTGCCAGCAGTTTTTTGCCCGTGTCCGGGGGGACTGAAGCTTTCTTT. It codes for CASSFLPVSGGTEAFF.

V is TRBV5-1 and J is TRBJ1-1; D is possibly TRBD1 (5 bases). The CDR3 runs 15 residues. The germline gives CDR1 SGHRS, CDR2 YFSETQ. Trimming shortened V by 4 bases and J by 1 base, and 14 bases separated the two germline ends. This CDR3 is CASSPETAPNTEAFF. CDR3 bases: TGCGCCAGCAGCCCGGAGACAGCACCGAACACTGAAGCTTTCTTT.

The CDR3 region is CASSAGNEQFF. The CDR3 coding sequence is TGTGCCAGCAGCGCCGGCAATGAGCAGTTCTTC. The genes are TRBV27 and TRBJ2-1, with no clear D. CDR1 and CDR2 (germline): MNHEY, SMNVEV (reference sequence). Trimming stripped 6 bases from V and 6 bases from J, with 6 bases between. The CDR3 loop spans 11 amino acids.

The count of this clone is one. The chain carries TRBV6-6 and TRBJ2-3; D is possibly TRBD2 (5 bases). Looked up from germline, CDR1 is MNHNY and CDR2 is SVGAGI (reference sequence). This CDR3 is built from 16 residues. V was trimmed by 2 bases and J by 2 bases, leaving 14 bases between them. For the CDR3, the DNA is TGTGCCAGCAGTTACCTGGACTCTAAACCCACAGATACGCAGTATTTT. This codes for CASSYLDSKPTDTQYF.

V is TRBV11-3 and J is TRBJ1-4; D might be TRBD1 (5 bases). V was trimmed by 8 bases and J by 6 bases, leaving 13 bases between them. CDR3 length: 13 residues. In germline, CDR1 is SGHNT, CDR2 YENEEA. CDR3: CASFDSLYEKLFF. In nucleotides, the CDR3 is TGTGCCAGCTTTGACAGCCTTTATGAAAAACTGTTTTTT.

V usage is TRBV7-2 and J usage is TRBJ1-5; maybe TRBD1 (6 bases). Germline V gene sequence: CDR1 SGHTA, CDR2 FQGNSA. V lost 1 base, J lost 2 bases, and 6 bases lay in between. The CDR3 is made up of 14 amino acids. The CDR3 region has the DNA TGTGCCAGCAGCTTAGGACAGGGCAATCAGCCCCAGCATTTT. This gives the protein CASSLGQGNQPQHF.

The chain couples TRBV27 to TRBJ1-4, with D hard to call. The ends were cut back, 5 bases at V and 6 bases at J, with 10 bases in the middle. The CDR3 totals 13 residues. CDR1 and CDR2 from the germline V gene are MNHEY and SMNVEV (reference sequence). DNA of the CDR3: TGTGCCAGCAGTCCGGGTCTTCATGAAAAACTGTTTTTT. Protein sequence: CASSPGLHEKLFF. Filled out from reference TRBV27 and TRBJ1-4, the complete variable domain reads EAQVTQNPRYLITVTGKKLTVTCSQNMNHEYMSWYRQDPGLGLRQIYYSMNVEVTDKGDVPEGYKVSRKEKRNFPLILESPSPNQTSLYFCASSPGLHEKLFFGSGTQLSVL.

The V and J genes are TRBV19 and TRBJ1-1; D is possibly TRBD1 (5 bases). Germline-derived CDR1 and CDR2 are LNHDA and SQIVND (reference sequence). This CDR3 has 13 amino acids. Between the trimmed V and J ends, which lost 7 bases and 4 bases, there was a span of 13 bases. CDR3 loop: CASTENQGTEAFF. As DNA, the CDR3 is TGTGCCAGTACTGAAAACCAGGGCACTGAAGCTTTCTTT.